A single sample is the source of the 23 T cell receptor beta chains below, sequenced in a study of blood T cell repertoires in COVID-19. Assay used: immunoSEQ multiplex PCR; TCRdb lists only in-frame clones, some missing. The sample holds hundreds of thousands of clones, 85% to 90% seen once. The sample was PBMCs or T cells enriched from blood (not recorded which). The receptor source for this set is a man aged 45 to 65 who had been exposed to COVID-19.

The CDR3 loop reads CASSEFLDRGLSPLHF. The CDR3 nucleotides are TGTGCCAGCAGTGAATTTTTGGACAGGGGACTTTCACCCCTCCACTTT. V gene TRBV2 combines with J gene TRBJ1-6; TRBD1 matches 9 bases. The length of the CDR3 is 16 residues. Germline assignment: CDR1 SNHLY and CDR2 FYNNEI. Unmatched junction bases numbered 8, after V lost 2 bases and J lost 9 bases. Based on the CDR3 plus reference TRBV2 and TRBJ1-6, the full variable domain is EPEVTQTPSHQVTQMGQEVILRCVPISNHLYFYWYRQILGQKVEFLVSFYNNEISEKSEIFDDQFSVERPDGSNFTLKIRSTKLEDSAMYFCASSEFLDRGLSPLHFGNGTRLTVT.

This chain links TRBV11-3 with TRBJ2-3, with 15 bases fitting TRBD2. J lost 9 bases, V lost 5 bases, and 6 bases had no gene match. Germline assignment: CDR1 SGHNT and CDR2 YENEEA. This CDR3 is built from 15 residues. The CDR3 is CASSLGLAGGETQYF. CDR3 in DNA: TGTGCCAGCAGCCTGGGACTAGCGGGAGGAGAAACGCAGTATTTT.

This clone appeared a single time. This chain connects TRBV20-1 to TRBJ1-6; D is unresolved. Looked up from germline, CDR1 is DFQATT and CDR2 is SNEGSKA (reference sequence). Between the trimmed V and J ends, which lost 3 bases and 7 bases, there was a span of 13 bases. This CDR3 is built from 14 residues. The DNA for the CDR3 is TGCAGTGCTAGTTCGGCGGGGATCAATTCACCCCTCCACTTT. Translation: CSASSAGINSPLHF.

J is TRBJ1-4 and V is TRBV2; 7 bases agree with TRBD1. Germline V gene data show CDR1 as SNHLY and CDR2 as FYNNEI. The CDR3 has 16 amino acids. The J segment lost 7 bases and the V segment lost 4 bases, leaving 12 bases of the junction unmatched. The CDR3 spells CASSATYRGIGEKLFF. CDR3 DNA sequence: TGTGCCAGCAGTGCAACTTACAGGGGTATAGGTGAAAAACTGTTTTTT.

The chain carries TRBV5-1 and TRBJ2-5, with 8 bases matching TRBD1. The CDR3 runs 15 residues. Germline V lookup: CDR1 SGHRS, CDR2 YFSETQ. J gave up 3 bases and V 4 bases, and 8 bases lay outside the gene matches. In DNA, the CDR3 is TGCGCCAGCAGCCTCCGGACAGGGATGGAAGAGACCCAGTACTTC. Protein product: CASSLRTGMEETQYF.

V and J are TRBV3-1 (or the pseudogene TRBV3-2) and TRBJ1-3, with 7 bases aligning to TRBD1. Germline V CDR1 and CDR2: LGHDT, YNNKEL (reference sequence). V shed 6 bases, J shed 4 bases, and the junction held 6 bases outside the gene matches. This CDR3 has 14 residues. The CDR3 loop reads CASSYRGVGNTIYF. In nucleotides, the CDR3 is TGTGCCAGCAGTTACAGGGGCGTAGGAAACACCATATATTTT.

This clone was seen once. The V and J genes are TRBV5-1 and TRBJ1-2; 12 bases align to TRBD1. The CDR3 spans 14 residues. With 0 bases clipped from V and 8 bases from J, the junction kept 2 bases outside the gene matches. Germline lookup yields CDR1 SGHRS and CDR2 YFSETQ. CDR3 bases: TGCGCCAGCAGCTTGGGGGACAGGGGGCACGGCTACACCTTC. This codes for CASSLGDRGHGYTF. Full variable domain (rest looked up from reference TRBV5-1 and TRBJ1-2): KAGVTQTPRYLIKTRGQQVTLSCSPISGHRSVSWYQQTPGQGLQFLFEYFSETQRNKGNFPGRFSGRQFSNSRSEMNVSTLELGDSALYLCASSLGDRGHGYTFGSGTRLTVV.

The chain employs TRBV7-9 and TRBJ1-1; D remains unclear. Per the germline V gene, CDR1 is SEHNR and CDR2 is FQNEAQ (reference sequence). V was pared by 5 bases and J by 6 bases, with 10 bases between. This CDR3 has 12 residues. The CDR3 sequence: CASSASSAEAFF. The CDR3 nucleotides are TGTGCCAGCAGCGCCTCAAGCGCTGAAGCTTTCTTT.

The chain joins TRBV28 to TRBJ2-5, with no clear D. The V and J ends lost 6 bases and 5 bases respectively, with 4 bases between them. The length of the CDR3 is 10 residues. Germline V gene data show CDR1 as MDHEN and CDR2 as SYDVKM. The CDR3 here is CASSRETQYF. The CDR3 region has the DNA TGTGCCAGCAGCCGGGAGACCCAGTACTTC.

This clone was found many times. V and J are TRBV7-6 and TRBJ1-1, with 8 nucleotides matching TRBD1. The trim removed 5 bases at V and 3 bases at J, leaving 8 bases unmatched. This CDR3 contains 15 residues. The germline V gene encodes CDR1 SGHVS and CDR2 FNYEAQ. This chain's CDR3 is CASSVRQGLDTEAFF. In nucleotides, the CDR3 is TGTGCCAGCAGCGTTCGACAGGGGTTGGACACTGAAGCTTTCTTT.

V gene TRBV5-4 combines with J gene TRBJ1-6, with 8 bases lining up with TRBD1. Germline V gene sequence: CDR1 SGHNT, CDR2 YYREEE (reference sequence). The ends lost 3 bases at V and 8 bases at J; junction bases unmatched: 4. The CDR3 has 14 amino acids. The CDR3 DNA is TGTGCCAGCAGCTGGATGGACAGGGATTCACCCCTCCACTTT. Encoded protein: CASSWMDRDSPLHF.

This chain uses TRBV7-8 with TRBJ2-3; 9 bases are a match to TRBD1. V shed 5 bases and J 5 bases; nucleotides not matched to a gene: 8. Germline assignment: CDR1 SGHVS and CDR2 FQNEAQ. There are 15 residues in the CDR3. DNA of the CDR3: TGTGCCAGCAGCCGCACAGGGGGCTGGGGAGATACGCAGTATTTT. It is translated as CASSRTGGWGDTQYF.

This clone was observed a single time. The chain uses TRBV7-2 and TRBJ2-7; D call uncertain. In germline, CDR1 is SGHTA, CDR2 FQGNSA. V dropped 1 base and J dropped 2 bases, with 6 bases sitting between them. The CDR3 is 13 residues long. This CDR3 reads CASSLGFTYEQYF. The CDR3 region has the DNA TGTGCCAGCAGCTTAGGTTTTACCTACGAGCAGTACTTC.

The CDR3 DNA is TGTGCCAGCAGCGGATTAGCGGGGGGGCCAAATTCGAATGAGCAGTTCTTC. Amino acids: CASSGLAGGPNSNEQFF. The V gene is TRBV5-4, the J gene TRBJ2-1, with 11 bases matching TRBD2. Germline CDR1 reads SGHNT; CDR2 reads YYREEE (reference sequence). V dropped 4 bases and J dropped 7; count of bases not matched to a gene: 13. This CDR3 has 17 residues.

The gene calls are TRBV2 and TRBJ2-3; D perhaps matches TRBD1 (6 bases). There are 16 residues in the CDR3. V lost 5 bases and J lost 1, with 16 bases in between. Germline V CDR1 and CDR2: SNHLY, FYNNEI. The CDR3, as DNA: TGTGCCAGCAGTCCCGGGACAAACAGGGGCACAGATACGCAGTATTTT. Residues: CASSPGTNRGTDTQYF.

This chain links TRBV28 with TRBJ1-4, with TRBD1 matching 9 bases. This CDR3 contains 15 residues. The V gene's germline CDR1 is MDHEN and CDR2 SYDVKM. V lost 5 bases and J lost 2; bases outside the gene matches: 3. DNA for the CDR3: TGTGCCAGCAGTGTTACAGGGGGCACTAATGAAAAACTGTTTTTT. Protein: CASSVTGGTNEKLFF.

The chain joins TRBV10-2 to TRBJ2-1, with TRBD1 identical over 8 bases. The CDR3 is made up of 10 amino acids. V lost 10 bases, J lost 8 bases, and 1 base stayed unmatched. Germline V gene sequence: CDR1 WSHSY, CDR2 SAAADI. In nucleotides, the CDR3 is TGCGCCACGACAGGGGATGAGCAGTTCTTC. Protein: CATTGDEQFF.

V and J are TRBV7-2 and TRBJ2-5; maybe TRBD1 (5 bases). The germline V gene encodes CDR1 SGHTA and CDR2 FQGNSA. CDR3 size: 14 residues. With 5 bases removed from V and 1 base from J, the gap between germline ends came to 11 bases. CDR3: CASSPGGAQETQYF. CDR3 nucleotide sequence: TGTGCCAGCAGCCCGGGTGGGGCCCAAGAGACCCAGTACTTC.

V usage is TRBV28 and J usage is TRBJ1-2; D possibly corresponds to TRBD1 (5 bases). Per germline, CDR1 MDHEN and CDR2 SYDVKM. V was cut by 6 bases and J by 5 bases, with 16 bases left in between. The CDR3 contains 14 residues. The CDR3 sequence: CASSARGLQYGYTF. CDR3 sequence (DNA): TGTGCCAGCAGCGCCCGGGGACTGCAGTATGGCTACACCTTC.

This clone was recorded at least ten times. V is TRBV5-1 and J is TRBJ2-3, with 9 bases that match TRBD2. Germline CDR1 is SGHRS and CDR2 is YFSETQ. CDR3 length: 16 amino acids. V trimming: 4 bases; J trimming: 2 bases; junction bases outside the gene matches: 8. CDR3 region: CASSRPSGDPTDTQYF. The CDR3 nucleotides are TGCGCCAGCAGCCGGCCTAGCGGGGACCCCACAGATACGCAGTATTTT. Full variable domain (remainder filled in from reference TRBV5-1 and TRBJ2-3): KAGVTQTPRYLIKTRGQQVTLSCSPISGHRSVSWYQQTPGQGLQFLFEYFSETQRNKGNFPGRFSGRQFSNSRSEMNVSTLELGDSALYLCASSRPSGDPTDTQYFGPGTRLTVL.

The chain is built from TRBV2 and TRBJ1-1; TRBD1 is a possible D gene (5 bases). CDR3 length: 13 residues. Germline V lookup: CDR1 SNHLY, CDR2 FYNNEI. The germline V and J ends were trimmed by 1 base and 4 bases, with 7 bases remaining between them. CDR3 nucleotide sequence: TGTGCCAGCAGTGAAGACGGGGGCACTGAAGCTTTCTTT. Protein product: CASSEDGGTEAFF.

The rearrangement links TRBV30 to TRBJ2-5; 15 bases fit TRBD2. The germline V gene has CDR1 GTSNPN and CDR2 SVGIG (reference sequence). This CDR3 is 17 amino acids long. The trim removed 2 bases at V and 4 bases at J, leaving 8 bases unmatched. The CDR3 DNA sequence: TGTGCCTGGAGTCTCGGGACTAGCGGGAGGCTGGGAGAGACCCAGTACTTC. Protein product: CAWSLGTSGRLGETQYF.

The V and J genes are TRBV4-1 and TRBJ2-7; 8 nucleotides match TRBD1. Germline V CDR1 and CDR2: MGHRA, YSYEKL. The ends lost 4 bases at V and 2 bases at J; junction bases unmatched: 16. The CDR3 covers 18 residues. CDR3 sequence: CASSRTLLNRGRAYEQYF. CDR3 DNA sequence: TGCGCCAGCAGCCGAACCCTCTTGAACAGGGGGAGAGCCTACGAGCAGTACTTC.